This entry is about one T cell receptor beta chain. Antigen: not known. The assay ran at deep level. Assay used: immunoSEQ multiplex PCR; TCRdb lists only in-frame clones, some missing. The sample holds hundreds of thousands of clones, over 65% seen once. V was shortened by 0 bases and J by 1 base, with 2 bases between the two germline ends. The germline gives CDR1 MNHEY, CDR2 SMNVEV (reference sequence). The CDR3 consists of 13 residues. The data were obtained in a study of shared clonotypes between healthy human individuals. Study-wide results and caveats: Across subsets, estimated richness was generally greater for naive than for memory populations.

The chain carries TRBV27 and TRBJ2-3; the D is unclear. This clonotype originated in a woman aged 25 to 39 in good health. Sequenced sample: memory CD4+ T cells sorted from blood. Subset reported: CD45RA-negative fraction. CDR3 in amino acids: CASSLSGTDTQYF. The DNA of the CDR3 is TGTGCCAGCAGTTTATCAGGCACAGATACGCAGTATTTT.